The T cell receptor (beta chain) under discussion was sequenced for a study of blood T cell repertoires in COVID-19. Study-level background: Whether acute or convalescent, the COVID-19 samples came from the United States, Italy and Spain. In each case, the material was cDNA or gDNA derived from T cells, B-cell-depleted T cells, or PBMCs.

V dropped 4 bases and J dropped 6 bases, with 3 bases sitting between them. Germline values: CDR1 MGHDK, CDR2 SYGVNS. The CDR3 length is 11 residues. As processed by the authors: Reference gene primer amplification gave nucleated cell count estimates. Data came from immunoSEQ multiplex PCR; TCRdb stores just in-frame clones and leaves some out. Clone size and V and J calls were adopted from that table, with D and trimming inferred from the DNA. The repertoire has about 88,000 clones, 90% to 95% of them found once; the top ten carry about 1.8%. The TCR was taken from a human donor with active COVID-19. The donor label of this sample is uncertain. Sequenced: peripheral blood. This chain joins TRBV25-1 and TRBJ2-2; no clear D gene. For the CDR3, the DNA is TGTGCCAGCAGTGCGTCCGGGGAGCTGTTTTTT. Protein: CASSASGELFF. Variable domain in full (rest from reference TRBV25-1 and TRBJ2-2): EADIYQTPRYLVIGTGKKITLECSQTMGHDKMYWYQQDPGMELHLIHYSYGVNSTEKGDLSSESTVSRIRTEHFPLTLESARPSHTSQYLCASSASGELFFGEGSRLTVL.